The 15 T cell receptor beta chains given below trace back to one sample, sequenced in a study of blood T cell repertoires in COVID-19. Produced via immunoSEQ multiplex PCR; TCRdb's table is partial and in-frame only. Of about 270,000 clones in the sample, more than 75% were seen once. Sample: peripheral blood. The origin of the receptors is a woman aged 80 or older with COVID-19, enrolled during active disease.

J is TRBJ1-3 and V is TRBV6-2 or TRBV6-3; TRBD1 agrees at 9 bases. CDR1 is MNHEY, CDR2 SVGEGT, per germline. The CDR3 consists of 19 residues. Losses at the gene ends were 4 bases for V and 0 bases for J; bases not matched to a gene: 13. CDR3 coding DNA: TGTGCCAGCAGTTTGACCGGGACAGGGACGGCCAACTCTGGAAACACCATATATTTT. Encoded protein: CASSLTGTGTANSGNTIYF.

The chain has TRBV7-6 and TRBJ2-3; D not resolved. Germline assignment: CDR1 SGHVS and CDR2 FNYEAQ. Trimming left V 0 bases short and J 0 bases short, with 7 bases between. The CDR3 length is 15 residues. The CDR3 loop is CASSLAGSSTDTQYF. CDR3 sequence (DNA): TGTGCCAGCAGCTTAGCGGGCAGTAGCACAGATACGCAGTATTTT. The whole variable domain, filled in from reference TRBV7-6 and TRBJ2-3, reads GAGVSQSPRYKVTKRGQDVALRCDPISGHVSLYWYRQALGQGPEFLTYFNYEAQQDKSGLPNDRFSAERPEGSISTLTIQRTEQRDSAMYRCASSLAGSSTDTQYFGPGTRLTVL.

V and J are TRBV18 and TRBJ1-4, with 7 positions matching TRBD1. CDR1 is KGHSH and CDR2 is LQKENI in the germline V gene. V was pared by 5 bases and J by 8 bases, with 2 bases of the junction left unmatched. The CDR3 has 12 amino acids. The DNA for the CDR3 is TGTGCCAGCTCAGAACAGGGGGAAAAACTGTTTTTT. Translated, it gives CASSEQGEKLFF.

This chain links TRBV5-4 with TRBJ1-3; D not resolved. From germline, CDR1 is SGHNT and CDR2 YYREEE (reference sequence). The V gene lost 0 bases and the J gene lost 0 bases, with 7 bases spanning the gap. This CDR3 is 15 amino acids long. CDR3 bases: TGTGCCAGCAGCTTGGGTGAGGGCTCTGGAAACACCATATATTTT. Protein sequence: CASSLGEGSGNTIYF.

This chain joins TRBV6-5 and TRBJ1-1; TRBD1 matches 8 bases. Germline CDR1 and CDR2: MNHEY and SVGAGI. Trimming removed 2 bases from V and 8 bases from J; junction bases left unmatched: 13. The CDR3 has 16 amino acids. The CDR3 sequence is CASSYGTGGLQGEAFF. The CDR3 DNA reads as TGTGCCAGCAGTTACGGGACAGGTGGTCTTCAAGGGGAAGCTTTCTTT.

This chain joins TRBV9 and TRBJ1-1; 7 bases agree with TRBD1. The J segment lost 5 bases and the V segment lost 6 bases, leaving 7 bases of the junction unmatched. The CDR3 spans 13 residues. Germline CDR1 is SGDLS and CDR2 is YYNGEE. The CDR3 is CASTPGGWTEAFF. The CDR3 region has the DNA TGTGCCAGCACCCCAGGGGGTTGGACTGAAGCTTTCTTT.

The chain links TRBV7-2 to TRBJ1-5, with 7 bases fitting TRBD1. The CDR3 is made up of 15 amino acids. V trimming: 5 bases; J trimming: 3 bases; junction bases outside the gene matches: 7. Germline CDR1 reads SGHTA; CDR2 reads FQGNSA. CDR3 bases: TGTGCCAGCAGCCCCGTGACAGGGAACAATCAGCCCCAGCATTTT. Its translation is CASSPVTGNNQPQHF.

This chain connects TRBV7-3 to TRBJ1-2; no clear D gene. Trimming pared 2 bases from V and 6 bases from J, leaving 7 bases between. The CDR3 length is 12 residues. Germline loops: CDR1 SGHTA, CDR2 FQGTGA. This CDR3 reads CASSLYGDGYTF. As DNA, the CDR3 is TGTGCCAGCAGCTTATATGGAGATGGCTACACCTTC.

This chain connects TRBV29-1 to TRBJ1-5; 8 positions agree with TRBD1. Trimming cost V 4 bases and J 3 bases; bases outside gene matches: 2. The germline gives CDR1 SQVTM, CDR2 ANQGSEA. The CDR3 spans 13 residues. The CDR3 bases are TGCAGCGTTGGGACAGGGTCCAATCAGCCCCAGCATTTT. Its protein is CSVGTGSNQPQHF. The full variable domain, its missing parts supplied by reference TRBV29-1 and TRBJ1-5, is SAVISQKPSRDICQRGTSLTIQCQVDSQVTMMFWYRQQPGQSLTLIATANQGSEATYESGFVIDKFPISRPNLTFSTLTVSNMSPEDSSIYLCSVGTGSNQPQHFGDGTRLSIL.

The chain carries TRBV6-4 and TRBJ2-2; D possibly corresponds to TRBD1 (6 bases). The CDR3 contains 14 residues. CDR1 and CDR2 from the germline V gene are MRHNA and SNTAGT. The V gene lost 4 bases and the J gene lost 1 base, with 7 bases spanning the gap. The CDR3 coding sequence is TGTGCCAGCAGTGGACAGGAGAACACCGGGGAGCTGTTTTTT. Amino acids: CASSGQENTGELFF.

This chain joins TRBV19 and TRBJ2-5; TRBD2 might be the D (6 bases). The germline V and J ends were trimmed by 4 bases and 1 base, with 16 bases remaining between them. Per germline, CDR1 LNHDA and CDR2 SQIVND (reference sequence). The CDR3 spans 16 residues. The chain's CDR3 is CASSTSRRVSQETQYF. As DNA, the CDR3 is TGTGCCAGTAGTACCTCTCGGAGGGTCTCCCAAGAGACCCAGTACTTC.

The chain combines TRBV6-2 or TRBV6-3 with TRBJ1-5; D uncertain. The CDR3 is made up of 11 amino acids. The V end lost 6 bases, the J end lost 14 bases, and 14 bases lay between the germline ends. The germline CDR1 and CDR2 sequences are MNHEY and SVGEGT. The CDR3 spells CASSPLSPKHF. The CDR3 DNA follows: TGTGCCAGCAGCCCCCTTTCGCCTAAGCATTTT.

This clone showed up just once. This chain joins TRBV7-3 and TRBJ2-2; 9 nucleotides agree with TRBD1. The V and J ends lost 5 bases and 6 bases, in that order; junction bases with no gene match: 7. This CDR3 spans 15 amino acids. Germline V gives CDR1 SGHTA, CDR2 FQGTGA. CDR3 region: CASSPGQGFAGELFF. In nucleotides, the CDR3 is TGTGCCAGCAGCCCGGGACAGGGATTCGCCGGGGAGCTGTTTTTT.

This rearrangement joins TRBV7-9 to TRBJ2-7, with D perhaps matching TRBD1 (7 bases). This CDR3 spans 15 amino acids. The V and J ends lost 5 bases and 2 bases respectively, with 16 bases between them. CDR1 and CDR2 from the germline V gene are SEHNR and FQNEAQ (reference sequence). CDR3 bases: TGTGCCAGCAGCCCTACAGGGGACTCCGCCTACGAGCAGTACGTC. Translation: CASSPTGDSAYEQYV.

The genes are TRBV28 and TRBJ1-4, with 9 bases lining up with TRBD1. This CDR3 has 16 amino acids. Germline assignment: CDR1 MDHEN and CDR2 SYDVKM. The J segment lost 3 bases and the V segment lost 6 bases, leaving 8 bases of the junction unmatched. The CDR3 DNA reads TGTGCCAGCAGGCAACAGGGGGCAGGGGCTAATGAAAAACTGTTTTTT. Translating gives CASRQQGAGANEKLFF.